The T cell receptor beta chain described here comes from a study of persistence of HIV-infected CD4 T cells. Cells were stimulated with overlapping HIV-1 Gag 15-mer peptides. CD40L-negative CD69-negative CD45RO-high memory CD4+ T cells were sorted as populations depleted of antigen-responding cells. Stimulated PBMCs had first been depleted of CD8+ T cells. This CDR3 comprises 12 residues. CDR1 is SEHNR and CDR2 is FQNEAQ in the germline V gene (reference sequence). V lost 3 bases to trimming and J lost 4 bases, with 4 bases between them. The immunoSEQ assay was version 4, run in survey mode. Here immunoSEQ multiplex PCR was the method, and the copy in TCRdb shows in-frame clones only, minus some. The repertoire holds about 40,000 clones, about four fifths seen once, with approximately 15% in the top ten. The table lists this clone with a few counts. Its target is not known.

This receptor was obtained from an adult man with HIV who was CMV-seropositive. The chain couples TRBV7-9 to TRBJ1-5; D ambiguous. The sequences come from CD4+ T cells sorted from PBMCs after roughly 17-hour stimulation, collected from a patient who received antiretroviral therapy. CDR3 DNA sequence: TGTGCCAGCAGCTTCAGGAATCAGCCCCAGCATTTT. Translated, it gives CASSFRNQPQHF.